Below, 9 T cell receptor beta chains from the same sample are listed, as sequenced in a study of human T cells and chemical hapten exposure. TCRdb passed the RACE reads through MiXCR, listing each CDR3 protein once. The sample records approximately 100,000 distinct CDR3 sequences, approximately 11% being singletons. Time point described: patch test 1, 2 weeks after DPC sensitization. Treatment specified: therapeutic diphenylcyclopropenone sensitization with weekly scalp DPC. This material consisted of whole blood, taken in connection with sensitization to the hapten diphenylcyclopropenone (DPC). These receptors originate from a woman aged 40 to 49 with alopecia areata. Some clones in this sample may be carry-over from other donors' samples.

At least ten counts were recorded for this clonotype. The rearrangement joins TRBV20-1 to TRBJ2-3; TRBD1 aligns across 10 bases. After removal of 3 bases from V and 7 bases from J, the junction contained 10 bases not matched to a gene. The CDR3 has 15 amino acids. In germline, CDR1 is DFQATT, CDR2 SNEGSKA (reference sequence). CDR3: CSASLRQGATHTQYF. The CDR3 DNA is TGCAGTGCTAGCCTAAGACAGGGGGCGACCCATACGCAGTATTTT.

V and J are TRBV6-2 or TRBV6-3 and TRBJ1-2, with D possibly TRBD1 on 6 matching bases. Between the trimmed V and J ends, which lost 6 bases and 8 bases, there was a span of 16 bases. Looked up from germline, CDR1 is MNHEY and CDR2 is SVGEGT. The CDR3 length is 13 residues. Here the CDR3 DNA reads TGTGCCAGCAGCTTCTCTTTGACAGGAGGCTACACCTTC. It yields the protein CASSFSLTGGYTF.

With regard to this clonotype: A junction boundary mismatches the germline segment, possibly from a read error. J is TRBJ2-1 and V is TRBV6-2 or TRBV6-3; 15 bases map to TRBD2. The V gene's germline CDR1 is MNHEY and CDR2 SVGEGT. CDR3 length equals 18 residues. CDR3: CASRQGLAGGYSYNGQFF. The CDR3 DNA reads TGTGCCAGCAGGCAGGGACTAGCGGGGGGTTACTCCTACAATGGGCAGTTCTTC.

This clonotype was counted at least ten times. J is TRBJ2-7 and V is TRBV28; no firm D call. Deletions cut 5 bases from V and 4 bases from J, with 21 bases between. Germline-derived CDR1 and CDR2 are MDHEN and SYDVKM. CDR3 length equals 16 residues. Here the CDR3 DNA reads TGTGCCAGCAGTCCACCCTTGGAGATCCTTTTATACGAGCAGTACTTC. Amino acids: CASSPPLEILLYEQYF.

This clonotype was picked up a small number of times. The chain is built from TRBV7-2 and TRBJ1-1; D is unclear. Between the trimmed V and J ends, which lost 2 bases and 0 bases, there was a span of 7 bases. CDR3 length: 14 residues. Germline CDR1 is SGHTA and CDR2 is FQGNSA. The CDR3 protein is CASSLLRLNTEAFF. The DNA for the CDR3 is TGTGCCAGCAGCTTATTAAGGTTGAACACTGAAGCTTTCTTT.

In this sample, this clonotype turned up a few times. This chain connects TRBV7-2 to TRBJ1-1; weak D call: TRBD1 (5 bases). This CDR3 is 15 amino acids long. Germline CDR1 is SGHTA and CDR2 is FQGNSA. V was pared by 1 base and J by 6 bases, with 15 bases between. The chain's CDR3 is CASSLVRQGMAEAFF. The CDR3, as DNA: TGTGCCAGCAGCTTAGTGCGGCAGGGAATGGCTGAAGCTTTCTTT.

This clonotype was picked up many times. This chain uses TRBV6-5 with TRBJ1-3; the D is unclear. Germline CDR1 and CDR2: MNHEY and SVGAGI. The CDR3 extends over 15 amino acids. V was clipped by 6 bases and J by 0 bases, with 12 bases between them. CDR3 nucleotides: TGTGCCAGCAGCCTTGGACGGAGCTCTGGAAACACCATATATTTT. Its translation is CASSLGRSSGNTIYF.

CDR3: CATSWTGRSNQPQHF. The CDR3 DNA follows: TGTGCCACCAGCTGGACAGGGAGAAGCAATCAGCCCCAGCATTTT. The chain combines TRBV15 with TRBJ1-5, with 8 bases that match TRBD1. Trimming at V came to 5 bases and at J to 1 base, leaving 4 bases not matched to a gene. The CDR3 is 15 amino acids. CDR1 and CDR2 (germline): LNHNV, YYDKDF (reference sequence). Combining the CDR3 with reference TRBV15 and TRBJ1-5 gives the whole variable domain DAMVIQNPRYQVTQFGKPVTLSCSQTLNHNVMYWYQQKSSQAPKLLFHYYDKDFNNEADTPDNFQSRRPNTSFCFLDIRSPGLGDTAMYLCATSWTGRSNQPQHFGDGTRLSIL.

This clonotype has more than one count but fewer than ten. The rearrangement uses TRBV7-9 and TRBJ1-4; no definite D call. The CDR3 covers 14 residues. V lost 1 base and J lost 8, with 11 bases in between. Per germline, CDR1 SEHNR and CDR2 FQNEAQ (reference sequence). CDR3 DNA sequence: TGTGCCAGCAGCTTAGGGAGGATGGAGGAAAAACTGTTTTTT. Protein product: CASSLGRMEEKLFF.